This T cell receptor beta chain appears in the sequencing data of a study of shared clonotypes between healthy human individuals. Some clones are missing from TCRdb's copy, which holds only in-frame ones; the method was immunoSEQ multiplex PCR. The profile shows some 1,400,000 clones, around 97% of them singletons. On this clone itself: Its antigen is still unknown. Other DNA sequences in the same sample also yield this CDR3.

CDR1 is SGHRS and CDR2 is YFSETQ in the germline V gene. CDR3 length: 14 amino acids. The J segment lost 3 bases and the V segment lost 4 bases, leaving 5 bases of the junction unmatched. Regarding the study as a whole: Naive subsets typically showed greater estimated richness than memory subsets. Rarefaction gave evidence that sorted-subset sequencing remained incomplete despite large depth. Few donors restricted represented genetic and exposure-history diversity.

This TCR came from a man between 25 and 39 years old in good health. The sample comprised naive CD4+ T cells sorted from blood. Subset reported: CD45RA+ positively selected. The chain employs TRBV5-1 and TRBJ2-5; the match to TRBD1 covers 8 bases. In DNA form, the CDR3 reads TGCGCCAGCAGCCGCGGGACAGGTGAAGAGACCCAGTACTTC. Residues: CASSRGTGEETQYF.